A selection of T cell receptor beta chains follows, all from one sample in a study of graft-versus-host responses after intestinal transplantation. Some clones are missing from TCRdb's copy, which holds only in-frame ones; the method was immunoSEQ multiplex PCR. This table holds more than 12,000 clones, around two fifths found once. The input for sequencing was alloreactive CD8+ T cells from a mixed lymphocyte reaction culture, taken before intestinal transplant. The receptor set was obtained from a human patient who received an intestinal transplant. Each CDR3 is given with its conserved first and last residue. The order of the fields is CDR3 protein, CDR3 DNA, J gene, D gene, V gene, clone size. D genes are given only for firm matches. Size is omitted from some rows. Given values are once, few, many or a class for expanded clones.

CASSEDSWPHNEQFF TGTGCCAGCAGCGAGGACAGTTGGCCCCACAATGAGCAGTTCTTC TRBJ2-1 - TRBV9 -
CASSYSLTGADTQYF TGTGCCAGCAGTTACTCTTTAACAGGCGCAGATACGCAGTATTTT TRBJ2-3 - TRBV6-5 few
CASSFQGAAGAYEQYF TGTGCCAGCAGTTTCCAGGGGGCGGCAGGGGCCTACGAGCAGTACTTC TRBJ2-7 TRBD1 TRBV27 once
CSADDGQMNTEAFF TGCAGCGCCGATGACGGACAGATGAACACTGAAGCTTTCTTT TRBJ1-1 - TRBV29-1 -
CASSLSPGPPSGANVLTF TGTGCCAGCAGTTTATCACCAGGGCCTCCCTCTGGGGCCAACGTCCTGACTTTC TRBJ2-6 - TRBV27 -
CAIGTGVSYEQYF TGTGCCATCGGGACAGGGGTCTCCTACGAGCAGTACTTC TRBJ2-7 TRBD1 TRBV10-3 few
CASSPGTASTDTQYF TGTGCCAGCAGCCCGGGGACAGCCAGCACAGATACGCAGTATTTT TRBJ2-3 TRBD1 TRBV5-8 -
CASSLSSPNEQFF TGTGCCAGCAGTTTATCGAGCCCGAATGAGCAGTTCTTC TRBJ2-1 - TRBV27 few
CALYEYNEQFF TGTGCGTTATACGAGTACAATGAGCAGTTCTTC TRBJ2-1 - TRBV30 -
CSARQENYGYTF TGCAGCGCCAGACAGGAGAACTATGGCTACACCTTC TRBJ1-2 - TRBV29-1 few
CASGRVEQYF TGTGCCAGCGGCCGGGTGGAGCAGTACTTC TRBJ2-7 - TRBV6-5 -
CASSFLPSSYNEQFF TGTGCCAGCAGTTTCCTGCCTAGCTCCTACAATGAGCAGTTCTTC TRBJ2-1 - TRBV27 few
CASSVRERTYEQYF TGTGCCAGCAGTGTTAGAGAGAGGACCTACGAGCAGTACTTC TRBJ2-7 - TRBV6-1 few
CASSPTAATNEKLFF TGTGCCAGCTCACCCACCGCGGCAACTAATGAAAAACTGTTTTTT TRBJ1-4 - TRBV18 -
CAISESWGEQPQHF TGTGCCATCAGTGAGTCTTGGGGAGAGCAGCCCCAGCATTTT TRBJ1-5 - TRBV10-3 -
CASSYSPTGSDGYTF TGTGCCAGCAGTTACTCCCCCACCGGGAGTGATGGCTACACCTTC TRBJ1-2 - TRBV6-5 -
CASSSPDSPYEQYF TGTGCCAGCAGTTCCCCGGACAGCCCCTACGAGCAGTACTTC TRBJ2-7 - TRBV27 few
CASAGVGNEQFF TGTGCCAGCGCAGGGGTAGGCAATGAGCAGTTCTTC TRBJ2-1 - TRBV7-2 few
CASSYFAGNAGELFF TGTGCCAGCAGTTATTTTGCAGGGAACGCCGGGGAGCTGTTTTTT TRBJ2-2 - TRBV6-5 few
CASSYVERREEQYF TGTGCCAGCAGTTATGTTGAGCGGCGGGAAGAGCAGTACTTC TRBJ2-7 - TRBV6-1 few
CASSKIAGAYEQYF TGTGCCAGCAGTAAAATAGCGGGAGCTTACGAGCAGTACTTC TRBJ2-7 TRBD2 TRBV27 few
CAWSLPSGETQYF TGTGCCTGGAGTTTACCTAGTGGGGAGACCCAGTACTTC TRBJ2-5 - TRBV30 -
CASSESGLPYNEQFF TGTGCCAGCAGTGAGAGTGGACTACCGTACAATGAGCAGTTCTTC TRBJ2-1 - TRBV28 -
CASSPTWARDRVVFTINQPQHF TGTGCCAGCAGTCCAACATGGGCCCGGGACAGGGTTGTATTTACCATTAATCAGCCCCAGCATTTT TRBJ1-5 TRBD1 TRBV28 few
CASSFTGADTQYF TGCGCCAGCAGCTTTACGGGAGCAGATACGCAGTATTTT TRBJ2-3 - TRBV5-1 -
CASSYSNGAENF TGTGCCAGCAGTTACTCGAACGGAGCGGAGAACTTT TRBJ1-6 - TRBV6-6 -
CASTRTGGYTEAFF TGTGCCAGCACCCGGACAGGGGGTTATACTGAAGCTTTCTTT TRBJ1-1 TRBD1 TRBV27 -
CASSHLTGTAYNEQFF TGTGCCAGCAGCCATCTAACCGGGACAGCGTACAATGAGCAGTTCTTC TRBJ2-1 TRBD1 TRBV7-9 -
CAWSGLAGGPPYNEQFF TGTGCCTGGAGTGGCCTAGCGGGAGGGCCCCCTTACAATGAGCAGTTCTTC TRBJ2-1 TRBD2 TRBV30 -
CASSPANGGGELFF TGCGCCAGCAGCCCCGCGAACGGGGGCGGGGAGCTGTTTTTT TRBJ2-2 - TRBV4-1 few
CASSVLSGSTGELFF TGTGCCAGCAGCGTACTTAGCGGGTCCACCGGGGAGCTGTTTTTT TRBJ2-2 TRBD2 TRBV9 -
CASAPGSNQPQHF TGTGCCAGCGCCCCAGGGAGCAATCAGCCCCAGCATTTT TRBJ1-5 - TRBV27 -
CASSARQPYEQYF TGTGCCAGCAGTGCCCGACAGCCCTACGAGCAGTACTTC TRBJ2-7 - TRBV6-1 medium-sized
CASSQRTSYEQYF TGCGCCAGCAGCCAACGGACTTCCTACGAGCAGTACTTC TRBJ2-7 - TRBV4-1 few
CASSPRTGLNEKLFF TGTGCCAGCAGTCCCCGGACAGGGCTTAATGAAAAACTGTTTTTT TRBJ1-4 TRBD1 TRBV28 -
CASSSGSGSGYEQYF TGTGCCAGTAGTTCGGGTAGCGGGAGTGGTTACGAGCAGTACTTC TRBJ2-7 TRBD2 TRBV19 few
CASSLQTGAGTEAFF TGTGCCAGCAGTTTACAGACAGGGGCGGGCACTGAAGCTTTCTTT TRBJ1-1 TRBD1 TRBV27 few
CASSVGGRNSDTQYF TGTGCCAGCAGCGTAGGCGGGAGAAATTCAGATACGCAGTATTTT TRBJ2-3 TRBD2 TRBV9 -
CASSLGVGETGWAGYTF TGTGCCAGCAGCTTGGGAGTCGGGGAGACAGGTTGGGCTGGCTACACCTTC TRBJ1-2 - TRBV5-5 -
CASSSEYSGFHGYTF TGTGCCAGCAGCTCCGAATATTCGGGATTTCATGGCTACACCTTC TRBJ1-2 - TRBV11-2 few
CASRDIYSYEQYF TGTGCCAGCAGGGACATCTACTCCTACGAGCAGTACTTC TRBJ2-7 - TRBV27 few
CASRPLQVAGDSSTDTQYF TGTGCAAGTCGCCCCCTGCAGGTAGCGGGGGACTCTAGCACAGATACGCAGTATTTT TRBJ2-3 - TRBV12-2 -
CASRQGSSGYTF TGTGCCAGCAGGCAGGGATCCTCTGGCTACACCTTC TRBJ1-2 - TRBV2 medium-sized
CALEVTSGDTQYF TGTGCCCTGGAGGTTACTAGCGGAGATACGCAGTATTTT TRBJ2-3 TRBD2 TRBV30 few
CAWSDRVYEQYF TGTGCCTGGAGTGACAGGGTCTACGAGCAGTACTTC TRBJ2-7 - TRBV30 few
CASSKKGPLAGRTDTQYF TGTGCCAGCAGCAAAAAAGGACCCTTAGCGGGACGCACAGATACGCAGTATTTT TRBJ2-3 - TRBV21-1 -
CASSVAGRPGDTQYF TGTGCCAGCAGCGTGGCGGGGCGGCCGGGGGATACGCAGTATTTT TRBJ2-3 - TRBV9 -
CASSSLDRGYTF TGTGCCAGCAGCTCACTCGATCGTGGCTACACCTTC TRBJ1-2 - TRBV5-4 -
CSVEGGFVTEAFF TGCAGCGTTGAGGGGGGTTTTGTGACTGAAGCTTTCTTT TRBJ1-1 - TRBV29-1 -
CASSLIGPAGEETQYF TGTGCCAGCAGCTTAATAGGTCCGGCAGGGGAAGAGACCCAGTACTTC TRBJ2-5 - TRBV7-3 -
CAWEERGISNEQFF TGTGCCTGGGAAGAGCGCGGGATAAGCAATGAGCAGTTCTTC TRBJ2-1 - TRBV30 once
CSVATSSYEQYF TGCAGCGTTGCGACTAGCTCCTACGAGCAGTACTTC TRBJ2-7 - TRBV29-1 medium-sized
CAWPYSYEQYF TGTGCCTGGCCTTACTCCTACGAGCAGTACTTC TRBJ2-7 - TRBV30 -